The 13 T cell receptor beta chains below all came from one sample that was sequenced in a study of glioma-infiltrating T cells. Amplification of TCR alpha and beta CDR3 regions from RNA used iRepertoire nested multiplex PCR. Using its own MiXCR run on the multiplex PCR reads, TCRdb lists one record per CDR3 protein. The table lists tens of thousands of distinct CDR3 sequences, about 25% of them singletons. The sample taken for sequencing was glioma tissue, nonneoplastic brain tissue, or PBMCs (not recorded which). All receptors come from a human donor with low-grade glioma or glioblastoma, undergoing nonglioma brain surgery, or in good health (not recorded which).

This clonotype was seen repeatedly, ten times or more. The CDR3 sequence: CASSPGPGGNTEAFF. DNA of the CDR3: TGTGCCAGCTCACCAGGCCCGGGAGGCAACACTGAAGCTTTCTTT. The V gene is TRBV18, the J gene TRBJ1-1, with unresolved D. Germline CDR1 reads KGHSH; CDR2 reads LQKENI. This CDR3 has 15 residues. The V and J ends lost 2 bases and 2 bases respectively, with 12 bases between them.

This clonotype has at least ten counts. This chain uses TRBV6-6 with TRBJ1-2; 10 bases map to TRBD1. The CDR3 has 15 residues. Looked up from germline, CDR1 is MNHNY and CDR2 is SVGAGI (reference sequence). V lost 1 base to trimming and J lost 8 bases; unmatched junction nucleotides: 7. CDR3 coding DNA: TGTGCCAGCAGTTACTTGGGACAGGGGCCCGAAGGCTACACCTTC. It encodes CASSYLGQGPEGYTF.

This clonotype was seen repeatedly, ten times or more. The chain carries TRBV4-1 and TRBJ2-3, with D uncertain. CDR1 is MGHRA, CDR2 YSYEKL, per germline. CDR3 size: 16 residues. Trimming stripped 2 bases from V and 0 bases from J, with 12 bases between. CDR3 nucleotides: TGCGCCAGCAGCCAACGGTCCCGCCTCAGCACAGATACGCAGTATTTT. It yields the protein CASSQRSRLSTDTQYF.

With respect to this clonotype: This may stem from a read error, because a much larger clone lies one nucleotide away. The gene calls are TRBV6-5 and TRBJ1-3; 8 nucleotides match TRBD1. This CDR3 comprises 16 residues. After removal of 8 bases from V and 3 bases from J, the junction contained 12 bases not matched to a gene. Per the germline V gene, CDR1 is MNHEY and CDR2 is SVGAGI. The chain's CDR3 is CASFDRTGMSGNTIYF. DNA of the CDR3: TGTGCCAGCTTTGACAGGACAGGGATGAGTGGAAACACCATATATTTT.

V usage is TRBV15 and J usage is TRBJ1-1; 10 nucleotides match TRBD1. The CDR3 runs to 15 residues. The V gene's germline CDR1 is LNHNV and CDR2 YYDKDF (reference sequence). The J segment lost 4 bases and the V segment lost 4 bases, leaving 6 bases of the junction unmatched. In DNA, the CDR3 is TGTGCCACCAGCACTCGACAGGGGGCGACCACTGAAGCTTTCTTT. Protein product: CATSTRQGATTEAFF.

This clonotype appeared many times. This chain connects TRBV4-1 to TRBJ2-5; TRBD1 aligns across 12 bases. The V gene's germline CDR1 is MGHRA and CDR2 YSYEKL. The V gene end was trimmed by 3 bases and the J gene end by 2 bases; junction bases not matched to a gene: 10. The CDR3 spans 18 residues. The CDR3: CASSQTGTGGAGQETQYF. The CDR3 DNA reads TGCGCCAGCAGCCAGACCGGGACAGGGGGCGCGGGGCAAGAGACCCAGTACTTC.

Concerning this clonotype itself: The germline gene is not matched at one end of the junction; a read error may be the cause. The V gene is TRBV18, the J gene TRBJ2-3; a possible D gene is TRBD2 (5 bases). The germline V gene encodes CDR1 KGHSH and CDR2 LQKENI. The CDR3 runs to 15 residues. The CDR3 bases are TGTGCCATCTCACCATCGGGGAGTTTCACAGATACGCAGTATTTT. It translates to CAISPSGSFTDTQYF.

This clonotype was recorded a few times. The chain carries TRBV5-6 and TRBJ1-5, with a tentative D call TRBD1 (5 bases). Germline values: CDR1 SGHDT, CDR2 YYEEEE. V lost 4 bases and J lost 6, with 14 bases in between. CDR3 size: 14 residues. The DNA for the CDR3 is TGTGCCAGCAGCATCCAACTGGGGGTTCAGCCCCAGCATTTT. Its translation is CASSIQLGVQPQHF.

The table lists this clonotype with many counts. The V and J genes are TRBV6-1 and TRBJ1-2, with 9 bases lining up with TRBD1. CDR1 and CDR2 (germline): MNHNS, SASEGT. This CDR3 contains 13 residues. Trimming took 5 bases from V and 7 from J; bases not matched to a gene: 5. The CDR3 here is CASSQDRGGGYTF. CDR3 in DNA: TGTGCCAGCAGTCAGGACAGGGGCGGTGGCTACACCTTC.

This clonotype was seen a few times. This rearrangement joins TRBV5-1 to TRBJ2-1; D call uncertain. Germline V gene sequence: CDR1 SGHRS, CDR2 YFSETQ. V was trimmed by 4 bases and J by 2 bases, leaving 4 bases between them. The CDR3 length is 12 residues. The CDR3 nucleotides are TGCGCCAGCAGCGAAACCTACAATGAGCAGTTCTTC. Amino acids: CASSETYNEQFF.

In its sample, this clonotype ranks as medium-sized. This chain connects TRBV27 to TRBJ1-1; 7 nucleotides line up with TRBD1. The length of the CDR3 is 14 residues. Trimming at V came to 8 bases and at J to 2 bases, leaving 8 bases not matched to a gene. Germline values: CDR1 MNHEY, CDR2 SMNVEV (reference sequence). CDR3 DNA sequence: TGTGCCAGCCGACTAAGACAGGGTAACACTGAAGCTTTCTTT. Its protein product is CASRLRQGNTEAFF.

This clonotype was seen a handful of times. The rearrangement links TRBV19 to TRBJ1-2; weak D call: TRBD1 (5 bases). The V gene's germline CDR1 is LNHDA and CDR2 SQIVND (reference sequence). The CDR3 loop spans 15 amino acids. The V end was cut by 3 bases, the J end by 4 bases, with 15 bases between. CDR3 amino acids: CASSMAGTGGYGYTF. The CDR3 nucleotides are TGTGCCAGTAGTATGGCGGGGACCGGCGGCTATGGCTACACCTTC.

This clonotype was observed many times. This chain links TRBV29-1 with TRBJ2-3, with 7 bases identical to TRBD1. Trimming cost V 3 bases and J 2 bases; bases outside gene matches: 5. CDR3 length: 14 amino acids. Looked up from germline, CDR1 is SQVTM and CDR2 is ANQGSEA. The CDR3 region has the DNA TGCAGCGTTGAGGCTAGGGGGCTCACAGATACGCAGTATTTT. Translation: CSVEARGLTDTQYF.